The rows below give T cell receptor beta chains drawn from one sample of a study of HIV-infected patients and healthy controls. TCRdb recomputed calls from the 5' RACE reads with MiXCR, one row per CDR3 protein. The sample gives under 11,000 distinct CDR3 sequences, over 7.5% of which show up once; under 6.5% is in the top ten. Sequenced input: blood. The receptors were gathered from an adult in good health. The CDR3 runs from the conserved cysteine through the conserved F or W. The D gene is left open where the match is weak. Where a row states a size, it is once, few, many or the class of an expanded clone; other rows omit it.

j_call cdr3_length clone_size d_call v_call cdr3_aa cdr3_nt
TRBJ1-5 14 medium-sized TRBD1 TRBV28 CASRLIQGTQPQHF TGTGCCAGCAGACTTATACAGGGGACTCAGCCCCAGCATTTT
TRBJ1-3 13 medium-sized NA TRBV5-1 CASSLTDVSTIYF TGCGCCAGCAGCTTGACCGACGTAAGCACCATATATTTT
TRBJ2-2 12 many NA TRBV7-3 CASSSSTGELFF TGTGCCAGCAGCTCCAGCACCGGGGAGCTGTTTTTT
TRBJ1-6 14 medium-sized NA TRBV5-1 CASSLDGTGSPLHF TGCGCCAGCAGCTTGGACGGTACGGGGTCACCCCTCCACTTT
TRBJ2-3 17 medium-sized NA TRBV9 CASSVGPRGALTDTQYF TGTGCCAGCAGCGTAGGTCCACGCGGGGCCCTCACAGATACGCAGTATTTT
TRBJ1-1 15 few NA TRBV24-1 CATSYGSGSGTEAFF TGTGCCACCAGCTATGGGTCTGGATCCGGCACTGAAGCTTTCTTT
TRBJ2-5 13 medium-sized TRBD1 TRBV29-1 CSVGGQAQETQYF TGCAGCGTTGGTGGACAGGCCCAAGAGACCCAGTACTTC
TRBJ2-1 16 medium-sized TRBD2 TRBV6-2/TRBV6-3 CASSSRLAGAYNEQFF TGTGCCAGCAGTTCTCGACTAGCGGGAGCGTACAATGAGCAGTTCTTC
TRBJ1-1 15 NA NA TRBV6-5 CASSTQQGFGTEAFF TGTGCCAGCAGTACCCAACAGGGTTTTGGCACTGAAGCTTTCTTT
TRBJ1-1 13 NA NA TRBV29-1 CSDSVGVRTEAFF TGCAGCGACTCGGTGGGTGTTAGAACTGAAGCTTTCTTT
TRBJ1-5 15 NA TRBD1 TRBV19 CASSSRQGLNQPQHF TGTGCCAGTAGTTCCAGACAGGGTCTAAATCAGCCCCAGCATTTT
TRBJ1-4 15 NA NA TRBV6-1 CASSATWGTGEKLFF TGTGCCAGCAGTGCCACCTGGGGGACTGGTGAAAAACTGTTTTTT
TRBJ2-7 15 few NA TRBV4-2 CASSQGSGFAYEQYF TGTGCCAGCAGCCAAGGGTCAGGTTTTGCCTACGAGCAGTACTTC
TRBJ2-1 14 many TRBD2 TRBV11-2 CASSVGTSLVGGFF TGTGCCAGCAGCGTCGGGACTAGCCTCGTGGGGGGGTTCTTC
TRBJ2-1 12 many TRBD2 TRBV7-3 CASSDSGGSLFF TGTGCCAGCAGCGATAGCGGGGGGTCTCTGTTCTTC
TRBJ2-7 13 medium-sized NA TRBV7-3 CASSLSPNYEQYF TGTGCCAGCAGCTTAAGTCCCAACTACGAGCAGTACTTC
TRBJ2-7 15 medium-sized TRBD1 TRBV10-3 CAISESQGSSYEQYF TGTGCCATCAGTGAGTCACAGGGGTCGTCCTACGAGCAGTACTTC
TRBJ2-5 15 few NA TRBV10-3 CAISARAVARETQYF TGTGCCATCAGTGCCAGGGCGGTGGCGAGAGAGACCCAGTACTTC
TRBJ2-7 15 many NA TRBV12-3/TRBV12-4 CASSLGQGLSYEQYF TGTGCCAGCAGTTTAGGGCAGGGGTTATCCTACGAGCAGTACTTC
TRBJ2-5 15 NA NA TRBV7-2 CASSLVAGAQETQYF TGTGCCAGCAGCTTAGTTGCGGGGGCACAAGAGACCCAGTACTTC
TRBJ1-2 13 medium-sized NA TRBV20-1 CSAIRSGSYGYTF TGCAGTGCTATTAGGTCAGGGTCGTATGGCTACACCTTC
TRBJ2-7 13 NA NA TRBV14 CASSRDRHTQQYF TGTGCCAGCAGCCGCGACAGGCATACTCAGCAGTACTTC
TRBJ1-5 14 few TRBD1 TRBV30 CAWNRGLSNQPQHF TGTGCCTGGAACAGGGGACTTTCCAATCAGCCCCAGCATTTT
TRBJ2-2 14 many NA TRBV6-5 CASSYRLDSGELFF TGTGCCAGCAGTTACCGGCTCGACAGCGGGGAGCTGTTTTTT
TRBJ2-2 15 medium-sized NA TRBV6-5 CASSYAPGDTGELFF TGTGCCAGCAGTTACGCCCCAGGGGACACCGGGGAGCTGTTTTTT
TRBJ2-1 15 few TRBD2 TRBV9 CASSVMSSGHNEQFF TGTGCCAGCAGCGTAATGTCTAGCGGCCACAATGAGCAGTTCTTC
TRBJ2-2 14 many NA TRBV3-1 CASSQVAGSGELFF TGTGCCAGCAGCCAAGTGGCAGGGAGCGGGGAGCTGTTTTTT